This T cell receptor beta chain was found in a study of regulatory T cells in long-lasting Graves disease. Construction of the TCR beta libraries employed iRepertoire HTBI primers in conjunction with Arm-PCR of CDR3 regions. Original processing methods: Overall, samples carried 60 to 65 TRBV and around 13 TRBJ segments. TCRdb re-called the multiplex PCR reads with MiXCR, one entry per CDR3 protein. These V and J calls derive from TCRdb rather than the authors' analysis. The sample carries roughly 500,000 distinct CDR3 sequences, approximately 12% recorded once. This clonotype was counted many times. The time point: newly diagnosed GD, antithyroid drugs for less than 3 months. Extracted RNA from PBMCs served as the source of the TCR library. This CDR3 region has 12 residues. CDR1 is WNHNN, CDR2 SYGVQD, per germline (reference sequence). V shed 2 bases and J shed 12 bases, with 11 bases lying between them.

The data were also submitted as part of a second study, on T cells in Graves' hyperthyroidism and ophthalmopathy. This second report adds: During a first-round RT-PCR of the TCR CDR3, the HTBI primer set was used.

The clonotype originates from a woman aged 25 to 45 with Graves disease. This chain uses TRBV10-1 with TRBJ2-1; D perhaps matches TRBD1 (5 bases). The sequencing used peripheral blood mononuclear cells (PBMCs), collected at new diagnosis, from a patient treated with antithyroid drugs. The CDR3 DNA follows: TGCGCCAGCAGTGAGCACGGCAGGGTGCAGTTCTTC. This sequence encodes CASSEHGRVQFF.